What follows is one T cell receptor (beta chain) and its context. What it binds is not known. The data were taken from a study of T cell responses to AZD1222 COVID-19 vaccine. Study-wide context: Second doses were pooled across both intervals (about 4 or about 12 weeks). General observations from the study: Following two doses of AZD1222, Spike-specific TCR breadth and depth rose. White British donors predominated, females outnumbered males, and clonal diversity was possibly underestimated. Seropositive at baseline were only a handful of AZD1222 recipients.

Assay: immunoSEQ multiplex PCR; the TCRdb copy retains only in-frame clones and omits some. The sample has 100,000 to 150,000 clones; over 75% are singletons. The germline CDR1 and CDR2 sequences are GTSNPN and SVGIG (reference sequence). This CDR3 has 11 residues. Unmatched junction bases numbered 0, after V lost 0 bases and J lost 8 bases. The sequence came from an adult in good health. Here the sequenced sample was peripheral blood, taken on day 0 of AZD1222 vaccination. The chain combines TRBV30 with TRBJ1-2, with 7 bases identical to TRBD1. CDR3 nucleotides: TGTGCCTGGAGTGTGGGACAGGGCTACACCTTC. This sequence encodes CAWSVGQGYTF.